A single sample is the source of the 29 T cell receptor beta chains below, sequenced in a study of cytomegalovirus exposure and HLA in healthy donors. Clones were sequenced by immunoSEQ multiplex PCR, and TCRdb holds only the in-frame ones, with some missing. The sample holds roughly 150,000 clones, roughly 89% seen once. The sample taken for sequencing was PBMCs. These receptors were obtained from a woman under 30 in good health and CMV-seropositive.

The rearrangement joins TRBV7-2 to TRBJ2-7; D unclear. Germline CDR1 is SGHTA and CDR2 is FQGNSA. CDR3 length equals 14 residues. With 1 base removed from V and 3 bases from J, the gap between germline ends came to 10 bases. The CDR3 bases are TGTGCCAGCAGCTTAGGGCAAGAAGACTACGAGCAGTACTTC. Protein: CASSLGQEDYEQYF.

The genes are TRBV19 and TRBJ2-1; perhaps TRBD2 as D (5 bases). The CDR3 spans 15 residues. Per the germline V gene, CDR1 is LNHDA and CDR2 is SQIVND (reference sequence). The germline V and J ends were trimmed by 1 base and 4 bases, with 11 bases remaining between them. The CDR3 coding sequence is TGTGCCAGTAGTATAGGTGGACTCCATTACAATGAGCAGTTCTTC. It yields the protein CASSIGGLHYNEQFF.

The V call is TRBV11-2, the J call TRBJ2-3; tentative D call: TRBD1 (5 bases). The CDR3 extends over 16 amino acids. Germline values: CDR1 SGHAT, CDR2 FQNNGV. V was pared by 5 bases and J by 4 bases, with 19 bases between. CDR3 amino acids: CASSAELQASPDTQYF. In nucleotides, the CDR3 is TGTGCCAGCAGCGCAGAACTACAGGCATCCCCAGATACGCAGTATTTT.

The chain is built from TRBV10-2 and TRBJ1-4; 7 nucleotides line up with TRBD1. V dropped 6 bases and J dropped 7; count of bases not matched to a gene: 8. Germline CDR1 reads WSHSY; CDR2 reads SAAADI. The CDR3 has 14 residues. CDR3 sequence (DNA): TGCGCCAGCAGATCACAGGGGCGGAGTGAAAAACTGTTTTTT. Encoded protein: CASRSQGRSEKLFF.

The genes are TRBV27 and TRBJ2-7, with 7 positions matching TRBD1. Unmatched junction bases numbered 9, after V lost 3 bases and J lost 4 bases. Germline-derived CDR1 and CDR2 are MNHEY and SMNVEV (reference sequence). The CDR3 spans 15 residues. CDR3 in DNA: TGTGCCAGCAGTTTGTACCTCGGGACAGAATACGAGCAGTACTTC. Amino acids: CASSLYLGTEYEQYF.

The chain combines TRBV29-1 with TRBJ2-5, with D perhaps TRBD2 (6 bases). Trimming stripped 3 bases from V and 4 bases from J, with 15 bases between. Looked up from germline, CDR1 is SQVTM and CDR2 is ANQGSEA. This CDR3 comprises 14 residues. Written as DNA, the CDR3 is TGCAGCGTTGACCTGGGACTCCCCGGAGAGACCCAGTACTTC. This gives the protein CSVDLGLPGETQYF.

In its sample, this clone was seen a few times. The chain carries TRBV10-3 and TRBJ2-7, with D tentatively TRBD2 (6 bases). From germline, CDR1 is ENHRY and CDR2 SYGVKD. Trimming took 8 bases from V and 3 from J, leaving 11 bases between them. The CDR3 is 12 residues long. The chain's CDR3 is CAIQDYDYEQYF. For the CDR3, the DNA is TGTGCCATCCAGGACTATGACTACGAGCAGTACTTC.

CDR3 nucleotides: TGTGCCAGCAGCCCTGCCGGGACAGGGCATACGGTGTATGGAAACACCATATATTTT. This sequence encodes CASSPAGTGHTVYGNTIYF. V is TRBV5-7 and J is TRBJ1-3; TRBD1 aligns across 9 bases. TRBV5-7 is annotated as an ORF whose role is uncertain. The CDR3 length is 19 residues. The V gene end was trimmed by 4 bases and the J gene end by 3 bases; junction bases not matched to a gene: 17.

The chain links TRBV4-1 to TRBJ1-3; weak D call: TRBD1 (5 bases). CDR1 is MGHRA, CDR2 YSYEKL, per germline. Between the trimmed V and J ends, which lost 5 bases and 0 bases, there was a span of 14 bases. The CDR3 covers 16 residues. The CDR3 spells CASSAMGGSSGNTIYF. CDR3 nucleotides: TGCGCCAGCAGCGCTATGGGGGGGAGCTCTGGAAACACCATATATTTT.

The table lists this clone with a count of one. This rearrangement joins TRBV28 to TRBJ2-1, with 10 bases identical to TRBD1. Germline lookup yields CDR1 MDHEN and CDR2 SYDVKM. Losses at the gene ends were 6 bases for V and 8 bases for J; bases not matched to a gene: 10. This CDR3 is built from 15 residues. DNA of the CDR3: TGTGCCAGCAGCCCGGGACAGGGGAATATACATGAGCAGTTCTTC. Translated: CASSPGQGNIHEQFF.

This chain links TRBV6-1 with TRBJ1-2; TRBD1 agrees at 7 bases. The CDR3 runs to 15 residues. Looked up from germline, CDR1 is MNHNS and CDR2 is SASEGT. J lost 0 bases, V lost 5 bases, and 6 bases had no gene match. CDR3 amino acids: CASSTKTGPNYGYTF. The CDR3 DNA sequence: TGTGCCAGCAGTACAAAGACAGGGCCTAACTATGGCTACACCTTC.

This clone was counted a single time. This chain joins TRBV5-5 and TRBJ1-3; the match to TRBD1 covers 7 bases. Looked up from germline, CDR1 is SGHKS and CDR2 is YYEKEE (reference sequence). This CDR3 comprises 15 residues. The V and J ends lost 0 bases and 4 bases, in that order; junction bases with no gene match: 4. The CDR3 here is CASSLGTGAGNTIYF. The CDR3 nucleotides read TGTGCCAGCAGCTTGGGGACAGGCGCCGGAAACACCATATATTTT.

The chain joins TRBV4-1 to TRBJ2-1; D remains unclear. V was pared by 6 bases and J by 0 bases, with 12 bases between. The CDR3 totals 15 residues. Germline V gives CDR1 MGHRA, CDR2 YSYEKL. The CDR3 nucleotides read TGCGCCAGCAGTCGACTGAAGAACTCCTACAATGAGCAGTTCTTC. It specifies CASSRLKNSYNEQFF.

This chain joins TRBV29-1 and TRBJ2-7, with D possibly matching TRBD2 (5 bases). The CDR3 has 10 amino acids. Germline CDR1 and CDR2: SQVTM and ANQGSEA. Trimming shortened V by 5 bases and J by 7 bases, and 9 bases separated the two germline ends. The CDR3, as DNA: TGCAGCGTTTCCTCGGGGGAGCAGTACTTC. This sequence encodes CSVSSGEQYF.

The chain employs TRBV10-1 and TRBJ2-1; unclear D gene. This CDR3 has 15 amino acids. The germline CDR1 and CDR2 sequences are WNHNN and SYGVQD (reference sequence). V lost 3 bases, J lost 7 bases, and 16 bases lay in between. The CDR3 spells CASSEGPGGANEQFF. Here the CDR3 DNA reads TGCGCCAGCAGTGAAGGCCCCGGTGGAGCGAATGAGCAGTTCTTC.

The chain joins TRBV27 to TRBJ1-1; D might be TRBD1 (6 bases). CDR3 length equals 15 residues. In germline, CDR1 is MNHEY, CDR2 SMNVEV (reference sequence). The V end lost 4 bases, the J end lost 5 bases, and 17 bases lay between the germline ends. The CDR3 here is CASSSLTAGATEAFF. For the CDR3, the DNA is TGTGCCAGCAGTTCACTGACCGCAGGGGCAACTGAAGCTTTCTTT.

This clone was picked up one time. The rearrangement joins TRBV7-9 to TRBJ2-1; perhaps TRBD2 as D (5 bases). This CDR3 has 16 amino acids. V dropped 5 bases and J dropped 4 bases, with 18 bases sitting between them. CDR1 and CDR2 (germline): SEHNR, FQNEAQ (reference sequence). In DNA form, the CDR3 reads TGTGCCAGCAGCACTACTAGACAAGGGCGATACAATGAGCAGTTCTTC. Its protein is CASSTTRQGRYNEQFF.

The chain carries TRBV7-3 and TRBJ1-1, with D unclear. V lost 3 bases, J lost 1 base, and 6 bases lay in between. Germline V CDR1 and CDR2: SGHTA, FQGTGA. The length of the CDR3 is 13 residues. The DNA of the CDR3 is TGTGCCAGCAGCTTTAGAGAGAACACTGAAGCTTTCTTT. It yields the protein CASSFRENTEAFF.

The chain has TRBV11-1 and TRBJ2-7; TRBD1 is a possible D gene (6 bases). CDR1 and CDR2 (germline): SGHAT, FQDESV (reference sequence). The CDR3 loop spans 14 amino acids. Trimming cost V 3 bases and J 6 bases, with 15 bases left between them. The CDR3 sequence: CASSFITGWSEQYF. CDR3 bases: TGTGCCAGCAGCTTTATCACAGGGTGGAGCGAGCAGTACTTC.

The chain's CDR3 is CASSQDWPSSGNTIYF. The CDR3 DNA follows: TGCGCCAGCAGCCAAGATTGGCCTAGCTCTGGAAACACCATATATTTT. The V gene is TRBV4-1, the J gene TRBJ1-3; the D is unclear. V was clipped by 0 bases and J by 0 bases, with 9 bases between them. The V gene's germline CDR1 is MGHRA and CDR2 YSYEKL. This CDR3 is built from 16 residues.

This clone was seen a single time. The chain employs TRBV4-1 and TRBJ1-2, with D tentatively TRBD1 (5 bases). Germline V CDR1 and CDR2: MGHRA, YSYEKL. The ends were cut back, 3 bases at V and 2 bases at J, with 13 bases in the middle. The CDR3 consists of 15 residues. As DNA, the CDR3 is TGCGCCAGCAGCCACCCGACAGCAAGCAACTATGGCTACACCTTC. Translating it yields CASSHPTASNYGYTF.

V usage is TRBV7-2 and J usage is TRBJ1-2; 8 bases line up with TRBD1. The germline V gene has CDR1 SGHTA and CDR2 FQGNSA. V lost 1 base to trimming and J lost 7 bases; unmatched junction nucleotides: 8. This CDR3 spans 15 amino acids. The CDR3, as DNA: TGTGCCAGCAGCTTAGATACAGGGGGGGTCTCTGGCTACACCTTC. Translation: CASSLDTGGVSGYTF.

This chain's CDR3 is CASSLGTSGRHSYEQYF. In DNA, the CDR3 is TGTGCCAGCAGCTTGGGGACTAGCGGGAGACATTCATACGAGCAGTACTTC. The chain couples TRBV5-4 to TRBJ2-7; 13 bases fit TRBD2. Germline loops: CDR1 SGHNT, CDR2 YYREEE (reference sequence). After removal of 0 bases from V and 4 bases from J, the junction contained 7 bases not matched to a gene. The CDR3 is made up of 17 amino acids.

The gene calls are TRBV30 and TRBJ1-5; D is uncertain. V dropped 2 bases and J dropped 2 bases, with 10 bases sitting between them. The CDR3 has 14 amino acids. Per the germline V gene, CDR1 is GTSNPN and CDR2 is SVGIG (reference sequence). CDR3 region: CAWSWEGGNQPQHF. The CDR3 DNA reads TGTGCCTGGAGTTGGGAGGGTGGCAATCAGCCCCAGCATTTT.

V and J are TRBV28 and TRBJ2-7; D uncertain. The CDR3 is 13 residues long. V was cut by 11 bases and J by 3 bases, with 17 bases left in between. The germline V gene has CDR1 MDHEN and CDR2 SYDVKM. CDR3 DNA sequence: TGTGCCCGTCCCGGGTGGCTGCTCTACGAGCAGTACTTC. As protein: CARPGWLLYEQYF.

This clone was counted between two and nine times. This CDR3 is CASSNGLASYEQYF. DNA for the CDR3: TGCGCCAGCAGCAATGGACTGGCATCCTACGAGCAGTACTTC. The chain couples TRBV4-1 to TRBJ2-7; TRBD2 might be the D (5 bases). CDR1 is MGHRA and CDR2 is YSYEKL in the germline V gene. Trimming took off 5 bases at V and 1 base at J, with 12 bases between the two ends. The CDR3 sequence is 14 residues long.

The J gene is TRBJ2-3, the V gene TRBV2, with TRBD2 identical over 9 bases. Germline V gene data show CDR1 as SNHLY and CDR2 as FYNNEI. The CDR3 runs 14 residues. The J segment lost 3 bases and the V segment lost 7 bases, leaving 5 bases of the junction unmatched. CDR3 protein: CASIPLAGTDTQYF. CDR3 nucleotides: TGTGCCAGCATCCCCCTAGCGGGAACAGATACGCAGTATTTT.

The rearrangement joins TRBV5-1 to TRBJ2-7, with 8 positions matching TRBD1. Germline V CDR1 and CDR2: SGHRS, YFSETQ. This CDR3 contains 18 residues. The V segment lost 0 bases and the J segment 7 bases; nucleotides outside the gene matches: 18. CDR3 sequence reads: CASSLDAVVPQGAGEQYF. CDR3 DNA: TGCGCCAGCAGCTTGGATGCAGTAGTACCGCAGGGGGCGGGGGAGCAGTACTTC.

The chain combines TRBV6-5 with TRBJ1-2; tentative D call: TRBD1 (6 bases). CDR1 is MNHEY, CDR2 SVGAGI, per germline. V lost 6 bases, J lost 0 bases, and 11 bases lay in between. The CDR3 is 14 residues long. In DNA form, the CDR3 reads TGTGCCAGCAGCGACCGGACAGCTAACTATGGCTACACCTTC. Translating gives CASSDRTANYGYTF.